This is a list of T cell receptor beta chains from one sample in a study of shared clonotypes between healthy human individuals. Repertoires were generated with immunoSEQ multiplex PCR, while TCRdb's copy carries only in-frame clones and drops some. This sample has roughly 1,000,000 clones, with approximately 80% found just once. Sequenced material: memory CD4+ T cells from PBMCs. Receptor source: a man aged 18-30 years in good health. Some clones in this sample may be carry-over from other donors' samples. Both conserved end residues are part of each CDR3. D genes are given only for firm matches. The size of a clone is reported for some rows only, either as once, few or many, or as a class for expanded clones.

clone size	D gene	V gene	J gene	CDR3 protein	CDR3 DNA
once	TRBD1	TRBV9	TRBJ2-3	CASSARTGGSDTQYF	TGTGCCAGCAGCGCCAGGACAGGGGGCTCAGATACGCAGTATTTT
once	-	TRBV28	TRBJ1-2	CASSPRGGARGYTF	TGTGCCAGCAGCCCCCGGGGAGGGGCTCGTGGCTACACCTTC
-	-	TRBV18	TRBJ1-5	CASSATGYSNQPQHF	TGTGCCAGCTCAGCGACAGGATATAGCAATCAGCCCCAGCATTTT
-	-	TRBV5-6	TRBJ2-7	CASSSGNGYEQYF	TGTGCCAGCAGCTCCGGGAATGGCTACGAGCAGTACTTC
-	TRBD1	TRBV7-8	TRBJ2-1	CASSSGQGWNEQFF	TGTGCCAGCAGCTCGGGACAGGGCTGGAATGAGCAGTTCTTC
-	TRBD2	TRBV5-1	TRBJ2-1	CASSMGLAGGPSNEQFF	TGCGCCAGCAGCATGGGACTAGCGGGAGGTCCTTCCAATGAGCAGTTCTTC
-	TRBD1	TRBV18	TRBJ1-1	CASSPNRGPAEAFF	TGTGCCAGCTCACCAAACAGGGGGCCCGCTGAAGCTTTCTTT
few	-	TRBV19	TRBJ1-3	CASSPRGFGGNTIYF	TGTGCCAGTAGCCCGAGGGGGTTTGGTGGAAACACCATATATTTT
-	-	TRBV19	TRBJ2-2	CASRLAGSTGELFF	TGTGCCAGTAGGTTGGCAGGGAGCACCGGGGAGCTGTTTTTT
-	-	TRBV5-4	TRBJ2-1	CASSLEPESYNEQFF	TGTGCCAGCAGCCTGGAACCAGAAAGCTACAATGAGCAGTTCTTC
-	TRBD2	TRBV9	TRBJ2-7	CASSVAGGRMSSYEQYF	TGTGCCAGCAGCGTAGCGGGGGGGCGGATGAGCTCCTACGAGCAGTACTTC
-	-	TRBV28	TRBJ2-7	CASSSSGPTTGLSGRLYEQYF	-
-	-	TRBV5-6	TRBJ1-5	CASSLGLQGDQPQHF	TGTGCCAGCAGCTTGGGCTTACAGGGCGATCAGCCCCAGCATTTT